This entry describes one TCR beta chain. The entry originates in a study of blood T cell repertoires in COVID-19. Study summary: Researchers got acute and convalescent COVID-19 samples from the United States, Italy and Spain.

Authors' methods: Amplification of reference gene primers was used by the study to estimate nucleated cell counts. The assay was immunoSEQ multiplex PCR, and TCRdb's table has in-frame clones only and misses some. V and J calls plus clone size are reproduced from that table; the DNA served to infer D and trimming. This sample has 200,000 to 250,000 clones; 81% occur once, and the top ten carry around 9.3%. Across under 25 US areas, participants ranged in age from roughly 18 to 95 years. Categorization into cohorts depended on clinical history that participants reported. This clonotype was sampled from a woman aged 45-60 years with acute COVID-19. Sequencing input: PBMCs or T cells enriched from blood (not recorded which).

CDR3 amino acids: CASSPGTGSAKNTEAFF. The CDR3 DNA sequence: TGTGCCAGCAGCCCCGGGACAGGGTCGGCAAAGAACACTGAAGCTTTCTTT. The V gene is TRBV7-9, the J gene TRBJ1-1, with 9 bases identical to TRBD1. V dropped 5 bases and J dropped 1; count of bases not matched to a gene: 11. In germline, CDR1 is SEHNR, CDR2 FQNEAQ (reference sequence). The CDR3 extends over 17 amino acids.